This is a list of T cell receptor beta chains from one sample in a study of blood T cell repertoires in COVID-19. Method: immunoSEQ multiplex PCR; TCRdb's copy keeps in-frame clones and lacks some. The sample records 30,000 to 35,000 clones, approximately 88% being singletons. The sample was peripheral blood. These receptors all come from a man aged 60-69 years with COVID-19, enrolled during active disease. The CDR3 runs from the conserved cysteine through the conserved F or W. A D gene is named only where the DNA matches it firmly. Rows give clone size only sometimes, using once, few, many, or a class for an expanded clone.

abundance: .
v_gene: TRBV9
d_gene: TRBD2
j_gene: TRBJ2-2
CDR3nt: TGTGCCAGCAGCCCTGGGACTAGCGGCACCGGGGAGCTGTTTTTT
CDR3aa: CASSPGTSGTGELFF

abundance: .
v_gene: TRBV19
d_gene: .
j_gene: TRBJ2-7
CDR3nt: TGTGCCAGTAGTATCGATGTTTCTAATTCCTACGAGCAGTACTTC
CDR3aa: CASSIDVSNSYEQYF

abundance: .
v_gene: TRBV5-1
d_gene: TRBD1
j_gene: TRBJ2-7
CDR3nt: TGCGCCAGCAGCAAAGAGACAGGGGGCTCCGAGCAGTACTTC
CDR3aa: CASSKETGGSEQYF

abundance: .
v_gene: TRBV29-1
d_gene: .
j_gene: TRBJ1-3
CDR3nt: TGCAGCGTTTCCGGGGGCTCTGGAAACACCATATATTTT
CDR3aa: CSVSGGSGNTIYF

abundance: .
v_gene: TRBV7-9
d_gene: .
j_gene: TRBJ1-4
CDR3nt: TGTGCCAGCAGCTACTCCGGTGAAAAACTGTTTTTT
CDR3aa: CASSYSGEKLFF

abundance: .
v_gene: TRBV28
d_gene: TRBD1
j_gene: TRBJ2-7
CDR3nt: TGTGCCAGCAGAGCGGGACAGGGGGCAAACTACGAGCAGTACTTC
CDR3aa: CASRAGQGANYEQYF

abundance: .
v_gene: TRBV7-6
d_gene: TRBD2
j_gene: TRBJ2-1
CDR3nt: TGTGCCAGCAGCCCCCACGGCGGGAGGGATCCCTCCTACAATGAGCAGTTCTTC
CDR3aa: CASSPHGGRDPSYNEQFF

abundance: .
v_gene: TRBV3-1/TRBV3-2
d_gene: .
j_gene: TRBJ2-7
CDR3nt: TGTGCCAGCAGCCAAGAGGCGGGGTTGAGCTCCTACGAGCAGTACTTC
CDR3aa: CASSQEAGLSSYEQYF

abundance: .
v_gene: TRBV20-1
d_gene: TRBD2
j_gene: TRBJ2-7
CDR3nt: TGCAGTGCGGGGAGGGTGAACGAGCAGTACTTC
CDR3aa: CSAGRVNEQYF

abundance: .
v_gene: TRBV29-1
d_gene: TRBD2
j_gene: TRBJ2-5
CDR3nt: TGCAGCGTTGAAGATTATGGAACCGGGGGGGAGACCCAGTACTTC
CDR3aa: CSVEDYGTGGETQYF

abundance: .
v_gene: TRBV19
d_gene: TRBD1
j_gene: TRBJ1-5
CDR3nt: TGTGCCAGTCGTGAGGGGACAGGGGGCGTTCAGCCCCAGCATTTT
CDR3aa: CASREGTGGVQPQHF

abundance: .
v_gene: TRBV10-3
d_gene: .
j_gene: TRBJ1-3
CDR3nt: TGTGCCATCAGTGAGACAGGGTTGGCTGGAAACACCATATATTTT
CDR3aa: CAISETGLAGNTIYF

abundance: .
v_gene: TRBV11-2
d_gene: TRBD1
j_gene: TRBJ1-1
CDR3nt: TGTGCCAGCAGCTTGCACCCGAGGGGGCCAACTGAAGCTTTCTTT
CDR3aa: CASSLHPRGPTEAFF

abundance: .
v_gene: TRBV9
d_gene: .
j_gene: TRBJ1-4
CDR3nt: TGTGCCAGCAGCGTTGCGGCGGGAGTCAATGAAAAACTGTTTTTT
CDR3aa: CASSVAAGVNEKLFF

abundance: .
v_gene: TRBV3-1/TRBV3-2
d_gene: TRBD2
j_gene: TRBJ2-3
CDR3nt: TGTGCCAGCAGCCAAGATTGGGTAGCGGGAGGGCCAGGAGATACGCAGTATTTT
CDR3aa: CASSQDWVAGGPGDTQYF

abundance: once
v_gene: TRBV4-2
d_gene: TRBD1
j_gene: TRBJ1-5
CDR3nt: TGTGCCAGCAGCCAAGATTTATGGGGACAGGGGGCCTCGAGCAATCAGCCCCAGCATTTT
CDR3aa: CASSQDLWGQGASSNQPQHF

abundance: .
v_gene: TRBV11-2
d_gene: .
j_gene: TRBJ2-1
CDR3nt: TGTGCCAGCAGGCCGACAGGATACAATGAGCAGTTCTTC
CDR3aa: CASRPTGYNEQFF

abundance: few
v_gene: TRBV28
d_gene: TRBD2
j_gene: TRBJ2-1
CDR3nt: TGTGCCAGTGCGGGAGATTACTACAATGAGCAGTTCTTC
CDR3aa: CASAGDYYNEQFF

abundance: few
v_gene: TRBV7-8
d_gene: TRBD2
j_gene: TRBJ2-2
CDR3nt: TGTGCCAGCAGCTCCCGACTAGCGGGTACCGGGGAGCTGTTTTTT
CDR3aa: CASSSRLAGTGELFF

abundance: .
v_gene: TRBV9
d_gene: TRBD2
j_gene: TRBJ2-2
CDR3nt: TGTGCCAGCAGCGTAGGGGCGGGAGGGGTCACCGGGGAGCTGTTTTTT
CDR3aa: CASSVGAGGVTGELFF

abundance: .
v_gene: TRBV11-3
d_gene: .
j_gene: TRBJ1-1
CDR3nt: TGTGCCAGCAGCCGAGGGGGACGCACTGAAGCTTTCTTT
CDR3aa: CASSRGGRTEAFF

abundance: .
v_gene: TRBV5-1
d_gene: TRBD1
j_gene: TRBJ1-1
CDR3nt: TGCGCCAGCAGCTTGGGTCCGGGACAGCACACTGAAGCTTTCTTT
CDR3aa: CASSLGPGQHTEAFF

abundance: few
v_gene: TRBV5-4
d_gene: TRBD1
j_gene: TRBJ2-7
CDR3nt: TGTGCCAGCAGCTGGGGACAGGGGGCCTACGAGCAGTACTTC
CDR3aa: CASSWGQGAYEQYF